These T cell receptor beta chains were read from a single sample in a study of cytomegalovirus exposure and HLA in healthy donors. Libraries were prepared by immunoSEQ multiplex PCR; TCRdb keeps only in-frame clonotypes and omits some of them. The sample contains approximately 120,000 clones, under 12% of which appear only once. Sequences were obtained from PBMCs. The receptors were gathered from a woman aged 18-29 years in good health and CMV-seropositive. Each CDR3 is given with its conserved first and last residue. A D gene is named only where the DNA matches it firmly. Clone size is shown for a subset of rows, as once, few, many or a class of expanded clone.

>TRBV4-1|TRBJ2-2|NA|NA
CASSPRLVGTGELFF
TGCGCCAGCAGCCCCCGACTAGTCGGGACCGGGGAGCTGTTTTTT
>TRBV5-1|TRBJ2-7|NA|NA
CASSEGADEQYF
TGCGCCAGCAGCGAGGGAGCCGACGAGCAGTACTTC
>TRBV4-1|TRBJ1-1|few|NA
CASSQGQNEAFF
TGCGCCAGCAGCCAAGGACAGAACGAAGCTTTCTTT
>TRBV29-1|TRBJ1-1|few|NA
CSVSRVLNTEAFF
TGCAGCGTTTCCCGGGTGCTAAACACTGAAGCTTTCTTT
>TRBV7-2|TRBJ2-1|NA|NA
CASSLGGGLANNEQFF
TGTGCCAGCAGCTTAGGAGGAGGGCTAGCGAACAATGAGCAGTTCTTC
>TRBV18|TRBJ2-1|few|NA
CASSPMTLSSYNEQFF
TGTGCCAGCTCACCAATGACTCTCAGCTCCTACAATGAGCAGTTCTTC
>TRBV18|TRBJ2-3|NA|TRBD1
CASSGQGKVDTQYF
TGTGCCAGCTCAGGACAGGGGAAAGTAGATACGCAGTATTTT
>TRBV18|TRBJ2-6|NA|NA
CASSPPSWLHGANVLTF
TGTGCCAGCTCACCACCGTCCTGGCTTCACGGGGCCAACGTCCTGACTTTC
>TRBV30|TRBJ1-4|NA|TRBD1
CAWSAPGQINEKLFF
TGTGCCTGGAGTGCACCGGGACAGATTAATGAAAAACTGTTTTTT
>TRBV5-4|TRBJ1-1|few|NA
CASRPQEQATEAFF
TGTGCCAGCAGACCTCAAGAGCAGGCCACTGAAGCTTTCTTT
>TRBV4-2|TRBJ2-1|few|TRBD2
CASSQDQGGSFYNEQFF
TGTGCCAGCAGCCAAGATCAAGGCGGGAGTTTTTACAATGAGCAGTTCTTC
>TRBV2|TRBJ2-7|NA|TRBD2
CASSEQRGDLAGVGEQYF
TGTGCCAGCAGTGAGCAGAGAGGGGACCTAGCGGGAGTGGGCGAGCAGTACTTC
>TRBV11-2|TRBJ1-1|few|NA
CASSLKGRTLGMNTEAFF
TGTGCCAGCAGCCTAAAGGGCAGGACATTGGGGATGAACACTGAAGCTTTCTTT
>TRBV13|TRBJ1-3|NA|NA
CASSPRRAKLANTIYF
TGTGCCAGCAGCCCCCGGCGGGCGAAATTGGCGAACACCATATATTTT
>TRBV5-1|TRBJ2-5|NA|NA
CASSSGQETQYF
TGCGCCAGCAGCTCCGGCCAAGAGACCCAGTACTTC
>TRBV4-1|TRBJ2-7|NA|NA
CASSQVEIGAYEQYF
TGCGCCAGCAGCCAAGTTGAGATAGGGGCCTACGAGCAGTACTTC
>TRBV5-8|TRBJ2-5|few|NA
CASSLRADHNLYQETQYF
TGTGCCAGCAGCTTGCGAGCGGACCATAACCTGTACCAAGAGACCCAGTACTTC
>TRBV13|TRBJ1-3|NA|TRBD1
CASSVRQGRISGNTIYF
TGTGCCAGCAGCGTCCGACAGGGGAGGATCTCTGGAAACACCATATATTTT
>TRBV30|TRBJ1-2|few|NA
CAWTRGDYGYTF
TGTGCCTGGACTCGGGGGGACTATGGCTACACCTTC
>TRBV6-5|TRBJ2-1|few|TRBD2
CASSYSIPTSGNQFF
TGTGCCAGCAGTTACTCCATCCCCACTAGCGGGAATCAGTTCTTC
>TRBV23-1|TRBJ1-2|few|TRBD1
CASKRTGSVGYTF
TGCGCCAGCAAAAGGACAGGATCGGTTGGCTACACCTTC
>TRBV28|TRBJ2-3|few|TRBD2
CASSRSGTPTDTQYF
TGTGCCAGCAGCCGGAGCGGGACGCCCACAGATACGCAGTATTTT
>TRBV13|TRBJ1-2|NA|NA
CASSLGQSYGYTF
TGTGCCAGCAGCCTGGGACAAAGCTATGGCTACACCTTC
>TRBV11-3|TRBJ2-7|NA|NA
CASSLIFSYEQYF
TGTGCCAGCAGCTTAATCTTCTCCTACGAGCAGTACTTC
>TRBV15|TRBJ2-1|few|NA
CATSRPGGRAEQFF
TGTGCCACCAGCAGACCCGGGGGGCGGGCGGAGCAGTTCTTC
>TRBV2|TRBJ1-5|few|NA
CASTLVEDQPQHF
TGTGCCAGCACGTTGGTAGAGGATCAGCCCCAGCATTTT
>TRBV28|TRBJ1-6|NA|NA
CASSLGQNNSPLHF
TGTGCCAGCAGTTTGGGGCAGAATAATTCACCCCTCCACTTT
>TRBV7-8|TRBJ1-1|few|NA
CASSSTAAANTEAFF
TGTGCCAGCAGCTCAACCGCGGCGGCGAACACTGAAGCTTTCTTT